This T cell receptor (beta chain) was captured by sequencing in a study of CD8+ T cells in alopecia areata. PBMCs provided sorted CD4+ and CD8+ T cells. Sequencing relied on a cDNA template that was reverse transcribed from extracted RNA. Profiled with immunoSEQ multiplex PCR; TCRdb holds only in-frame clones, not every one. The data contain 150,000 or so clones, around 47% of them singletons. With respect to this clone: Its cognate antigen is unknown.

This CDR3 has 14 amino acids. Trimming removed 7 bases at V and 0 bases at J, with 16 bases between. The germline V gene encodes CDR1 SQVTM and CDR2 ANQGSEA. Overall study findings and caveats: Lesional scalp, especially alopecia totalis/universalis, showed higher clonality than normal scalp. TCRs were shared less clearly across patients than in mice, possibly for HLA-related reasons.

The gene calls are TRBV29-1 and TRBJ2-7; TRBD2 might be the D (6 bases). The clonotype originates from a human donor with alopecia areata. Material: CD4+ T cells sorted from blood. The CDR3 nucleotides read TGCAGCGCCGTGGGAGGCGCCAGCTCCTACGAGCAGTACTTC. The encoded protein is CSAVGGASSYEQYF.